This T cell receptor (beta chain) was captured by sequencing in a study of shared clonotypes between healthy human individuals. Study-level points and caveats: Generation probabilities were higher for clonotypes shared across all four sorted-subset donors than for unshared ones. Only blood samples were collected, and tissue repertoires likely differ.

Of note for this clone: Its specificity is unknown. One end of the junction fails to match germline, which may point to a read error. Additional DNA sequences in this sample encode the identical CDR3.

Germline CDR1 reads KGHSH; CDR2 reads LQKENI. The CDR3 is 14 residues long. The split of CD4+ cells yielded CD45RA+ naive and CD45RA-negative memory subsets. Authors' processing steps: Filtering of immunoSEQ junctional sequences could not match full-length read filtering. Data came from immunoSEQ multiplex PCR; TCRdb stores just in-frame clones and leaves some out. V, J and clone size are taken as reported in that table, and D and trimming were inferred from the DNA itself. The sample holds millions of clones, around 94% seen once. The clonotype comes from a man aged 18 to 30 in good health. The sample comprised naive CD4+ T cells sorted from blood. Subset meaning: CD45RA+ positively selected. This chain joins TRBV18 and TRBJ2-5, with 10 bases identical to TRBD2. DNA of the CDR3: TGTGCCAGCTCGCCACTAGCGGGATTAGAGACCCAGTACTTC. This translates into CASSPLAGLETQYF.